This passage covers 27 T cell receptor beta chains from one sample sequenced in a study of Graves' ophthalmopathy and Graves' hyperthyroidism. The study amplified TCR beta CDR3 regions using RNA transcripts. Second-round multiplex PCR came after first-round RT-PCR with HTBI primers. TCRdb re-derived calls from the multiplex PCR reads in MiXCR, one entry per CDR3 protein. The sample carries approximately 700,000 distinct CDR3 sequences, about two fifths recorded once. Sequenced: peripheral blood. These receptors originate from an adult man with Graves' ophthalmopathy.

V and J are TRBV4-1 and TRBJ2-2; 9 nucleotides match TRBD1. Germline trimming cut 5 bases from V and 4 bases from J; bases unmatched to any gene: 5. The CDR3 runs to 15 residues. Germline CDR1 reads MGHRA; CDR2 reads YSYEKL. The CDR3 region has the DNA TGCGCCAGCAGCGTAGACAGGGGGAGCACCGGGGAGCTGTTTTTT. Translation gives CASSVDRGSTGELFF.

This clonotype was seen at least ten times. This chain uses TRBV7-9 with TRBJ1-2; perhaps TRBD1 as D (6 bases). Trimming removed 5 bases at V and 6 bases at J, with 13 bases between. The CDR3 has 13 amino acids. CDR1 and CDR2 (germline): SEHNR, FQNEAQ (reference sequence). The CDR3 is CASSQQGWDGYTF. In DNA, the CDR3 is TGTGCCAGCAGCCAACAGGGTTGGGATGGCTACACCTTC. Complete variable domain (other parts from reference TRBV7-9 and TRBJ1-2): DTGVSQNPRHKITKRGQNVTFRCDPISEHNRLYWYRQTLGQGPEFLTYFQNEAQLEKSRLLSDRFSAERPKGSFSTLEIQRTEQGDSAMYLCASSQQGWDGYTFGSGTRLTVV.

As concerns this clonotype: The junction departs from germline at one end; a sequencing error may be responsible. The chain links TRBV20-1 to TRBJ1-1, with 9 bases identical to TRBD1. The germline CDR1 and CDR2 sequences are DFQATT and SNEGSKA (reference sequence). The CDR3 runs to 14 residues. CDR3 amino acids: CSATPGQGGTGAFF. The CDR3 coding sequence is TGCAGTGCTACACCGGGACAGGGAGGGACTGGAGCTTTCTTT.

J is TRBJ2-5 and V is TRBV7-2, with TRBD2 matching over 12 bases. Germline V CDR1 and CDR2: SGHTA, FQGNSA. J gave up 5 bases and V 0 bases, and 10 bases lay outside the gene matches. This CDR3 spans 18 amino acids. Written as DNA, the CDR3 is TGTGCCAGCAGCTTAGCGGTGGCTAGCGGGGGGGCCCGGGAGACCCAGTACTTC. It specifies CASSLAVASGGARETQYF.

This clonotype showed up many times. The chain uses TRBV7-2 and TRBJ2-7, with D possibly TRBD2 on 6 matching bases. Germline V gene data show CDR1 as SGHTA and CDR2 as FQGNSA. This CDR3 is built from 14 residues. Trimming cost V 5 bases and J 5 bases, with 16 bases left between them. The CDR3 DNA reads TGTGCCAGCAGCCTACGACTAGGTGAGAACGAGCAGTACTTC. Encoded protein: CASSLRLGENEQYF.

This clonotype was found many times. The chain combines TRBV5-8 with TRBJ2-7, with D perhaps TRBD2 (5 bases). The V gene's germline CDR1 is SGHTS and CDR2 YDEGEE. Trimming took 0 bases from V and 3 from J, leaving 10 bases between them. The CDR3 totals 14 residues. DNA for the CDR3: TGTGCCAGCAGCTTGGCGCTCGGGAACTACGAGCAGTACTTC. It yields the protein CASSLALGNYEQYF.

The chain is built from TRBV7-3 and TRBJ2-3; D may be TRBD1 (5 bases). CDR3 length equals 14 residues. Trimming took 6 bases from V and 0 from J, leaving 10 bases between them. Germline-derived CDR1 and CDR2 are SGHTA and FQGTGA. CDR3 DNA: TGTGCCAGCAGATTAGGGGCTAGCACAGATACGCAGTATTTT. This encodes CASRLGASTDTQYF.

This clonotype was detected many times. CDR3 loop: CASSPLGLRKETQYF. The CDR3 DNA follows: TGCGCCAGCAGCCCCCTGGGACTTCGTAAGGAGACCCAGTACTTC. This rearrangement joins TRBV4-1 to TRBJ2-5; D might be TRBD2 (6 bases). The germline V gene encodes CDR1 MGHRA and CDR2 YSYEKL. V was trimmed by 4 bases and J by 5 bases, leaving 17 bases between them. The CDR3 has 15 residues.

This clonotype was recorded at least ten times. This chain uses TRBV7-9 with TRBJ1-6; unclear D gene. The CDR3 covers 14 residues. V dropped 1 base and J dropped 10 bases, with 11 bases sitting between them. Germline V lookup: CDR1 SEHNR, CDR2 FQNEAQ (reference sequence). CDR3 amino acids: CASSLGRDQSPLHF. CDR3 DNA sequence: TGTGCCAGCAGCTTAGGCCGCGACCAATCACCCCTCCACTTT. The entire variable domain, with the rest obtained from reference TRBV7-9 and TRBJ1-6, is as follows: DTGVSQNPRHKITKRGQNVTFRCDPISEHNRLYWYRQTLGQGPEFLTYFQNEAQLEKSRLLSDRFSAERPKGSFSTLEIQRTEQGDSAMYLCASSLGRDQSPLHFGNGTRLTVT.

The CDR3 is CASSKGTEDINQPQHF. CDR3 coding DNA: TGTGCCAGTAGTAAGGGTACCGAGGATATTAATCAGCCCCAGCATTTT. This chain uses TRBV19 with TRBJ1-5; D not resolved. CDR3 length equals 16 residues. Trimming pared 4 bases from V and 4 bases from J, leaving 17 bases between. CDR1 is LNHDA, CDR2 SQIVND, per germline (reference sequence). Filled out from reference TRBV19 and TRBJ1-5, the complete variable domain reads DGGITQSPKYLFRKEGQNVTLSCEQNLNHDAMYWYRQDPGQGLRLIYYSQIVNDFQKGDIAEGYSVSREKKESFPLTVTSAQKNPTAFYLCASSKGTEDINQPQHFGDGTRLSIL.

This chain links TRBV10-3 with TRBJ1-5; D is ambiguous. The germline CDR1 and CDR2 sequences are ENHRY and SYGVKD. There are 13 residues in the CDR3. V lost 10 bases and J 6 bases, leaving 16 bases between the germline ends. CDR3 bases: TGTGCCAGCGCAAGGAGGGCTGCTCAGCCCCAGCATTTT. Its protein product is CASARRAAQPQHF.

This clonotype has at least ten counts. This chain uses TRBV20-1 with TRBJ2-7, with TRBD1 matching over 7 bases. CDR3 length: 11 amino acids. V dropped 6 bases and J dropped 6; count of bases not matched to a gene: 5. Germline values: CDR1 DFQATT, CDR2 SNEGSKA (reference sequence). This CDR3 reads CSATGPAEQYF. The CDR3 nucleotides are TGCAGTGCGACAGGGCCCGCCGAGCAGTACTTC.

For the CDR3, the DNA is TGTGCCAGCAGCTTACAGGGGGTCGCCACTGAAGCTTTCTTT. Its protein product is CASSLQGVATEAFF. V gene TRBV5-6 combines with J gene TRBJ1-1; 8 bases fit TRBD1. With V trimmed by 2 bases and J by 4 bases, 4 bases remained unmatched. This CDR3 is built from 14 residues. CDR1 is SGHDT and CDR2 is YYEEEE in the germline V gene.

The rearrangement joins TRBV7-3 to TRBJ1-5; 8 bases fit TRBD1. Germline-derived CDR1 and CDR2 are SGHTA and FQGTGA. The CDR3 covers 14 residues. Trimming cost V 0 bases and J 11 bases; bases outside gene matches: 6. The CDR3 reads CASSLTQGQETQHF. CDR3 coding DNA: TGTGCCAGCAGCTTAACTCAGGGACAGGAGACCCAGCATTTT.

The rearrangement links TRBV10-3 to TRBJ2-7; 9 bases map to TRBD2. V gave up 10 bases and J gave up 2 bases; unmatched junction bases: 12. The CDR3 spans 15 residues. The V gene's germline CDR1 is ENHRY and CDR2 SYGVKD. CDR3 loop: CASSDRIAGAYEQYF. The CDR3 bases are TGTGCCAGTAGTGACAGGATAGCGGGGGCCTACGAGCAGTACTTC.

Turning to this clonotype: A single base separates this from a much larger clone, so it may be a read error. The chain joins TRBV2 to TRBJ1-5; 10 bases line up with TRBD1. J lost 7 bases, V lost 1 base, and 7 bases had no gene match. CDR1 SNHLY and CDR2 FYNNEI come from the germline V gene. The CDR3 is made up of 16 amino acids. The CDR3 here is CASSEGQGAFSQPQHF. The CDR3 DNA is TGTGCCAGCAGTGAAGGACAGGGGGCATTTTCCCAGCCCCAGCATTTT.

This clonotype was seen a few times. The CDR3 loop is CASSVTGGIGLYEQYF. In nucleotides, the CDR3 is TGTGCCAGCAGTGTCACAGGGGGCATTGGACTCTACGAGCAGTACTTC. The rearrangement links TRBV6-5 to TRBJ2-7; the match to TRBD1 covers 9 bases. Germline V gene lookup returns CDR1 MNHEY and CDR2 SVGAGI. The J segment lost 3 bases and the V segment lost 5 bases, leaving 11 bases of the junction unmatched. The CDR3 is made up of 16 amino acids.

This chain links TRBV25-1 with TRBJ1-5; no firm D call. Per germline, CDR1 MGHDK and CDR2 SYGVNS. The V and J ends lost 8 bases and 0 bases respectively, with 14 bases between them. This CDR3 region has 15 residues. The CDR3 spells CASPPPADSNQPQHF. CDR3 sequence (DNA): TGTGCCAGCCCCCCCCCGGCGGATAGCAATCAGCCCCAGCATTTT. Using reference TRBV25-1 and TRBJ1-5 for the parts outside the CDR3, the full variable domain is EADIYQTPRYLVIGTGKKITLECSQTMGHDKMYWYQQDPGMELHLIHYSYGVNSTEKGDLSSESTVSRIRTEHFPLTLESARPSHTSQYLCASPPPADSNQPQHFGDGTRLSIL.

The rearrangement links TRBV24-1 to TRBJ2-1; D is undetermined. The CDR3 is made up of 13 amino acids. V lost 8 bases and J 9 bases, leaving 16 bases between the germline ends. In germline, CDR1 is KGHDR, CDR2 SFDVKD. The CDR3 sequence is CATMDGRLGEQFF. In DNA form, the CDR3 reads TGTGCCACCATGGACGGCCGGTTGGGTGAGCAGTTCTTC.

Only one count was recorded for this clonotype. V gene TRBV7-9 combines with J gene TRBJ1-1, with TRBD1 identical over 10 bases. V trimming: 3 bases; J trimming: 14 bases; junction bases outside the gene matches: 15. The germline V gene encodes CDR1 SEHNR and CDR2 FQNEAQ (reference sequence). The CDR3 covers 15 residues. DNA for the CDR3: TGTGCCAGCAGCTTGACAGGGGGCGTTGGCAATGAGCAGTTCTTT. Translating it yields CASSLTGGVGNEQFF.

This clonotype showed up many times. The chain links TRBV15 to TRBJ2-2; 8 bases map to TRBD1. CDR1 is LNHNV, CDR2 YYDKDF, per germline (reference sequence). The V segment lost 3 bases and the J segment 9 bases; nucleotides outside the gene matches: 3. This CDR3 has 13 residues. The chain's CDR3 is CATSSGQGWELFF. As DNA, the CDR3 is TGTGCCACCAGCAGTGGACAGGGATGGGAGCTGTTTTTT.

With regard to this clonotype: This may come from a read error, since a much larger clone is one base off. The CDR3, as DNA: TGTGCCACCAGTCCTAGGGTACTCCAAGAGACCCAGTACTTC. Translation gives CATSPRVLQETQYF. This sequence joins TRBV6-4 and TRBJ2-5, with D unresolved. The CDR3 has 14 residues. The germline gives CDR1 MRHNA, CDR2 SNTAGT.

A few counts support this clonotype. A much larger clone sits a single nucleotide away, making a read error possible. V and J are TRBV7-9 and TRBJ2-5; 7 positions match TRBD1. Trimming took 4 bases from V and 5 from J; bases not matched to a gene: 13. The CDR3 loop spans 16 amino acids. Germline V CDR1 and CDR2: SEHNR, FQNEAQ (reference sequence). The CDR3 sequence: CASSSDSGTEGETQYF. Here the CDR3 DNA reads TGTGCCAGCAGCTCCGACTCCGGGACAGAGGGGGAGACCCAGTACTTC.

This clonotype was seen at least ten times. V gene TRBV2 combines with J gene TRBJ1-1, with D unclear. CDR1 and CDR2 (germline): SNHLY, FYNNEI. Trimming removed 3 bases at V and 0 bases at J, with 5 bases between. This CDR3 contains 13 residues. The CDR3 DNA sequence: TGTGCCAGCAGTGATGGCTTGAACACTGAAGCTTTCTTT. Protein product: CASSDGLNTEAFF.

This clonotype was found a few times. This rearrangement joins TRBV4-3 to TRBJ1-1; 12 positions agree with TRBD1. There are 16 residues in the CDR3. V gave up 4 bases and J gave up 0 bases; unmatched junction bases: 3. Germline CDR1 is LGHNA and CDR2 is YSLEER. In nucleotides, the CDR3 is TGCGCCAGCAGCCCGGGACAGGGGGCCATGAACACTGAAGCTTTCTTT. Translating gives CASSPGQGAMNTEAFF.

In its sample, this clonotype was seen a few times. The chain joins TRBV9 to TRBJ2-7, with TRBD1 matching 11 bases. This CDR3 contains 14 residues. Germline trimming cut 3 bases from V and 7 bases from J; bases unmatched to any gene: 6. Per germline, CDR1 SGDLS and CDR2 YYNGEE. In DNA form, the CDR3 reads TGTGCCAGCAGCGCACGGGACAGGGGGGAAGAGCAGTACTTC. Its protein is CASSARDRGEEQYF.

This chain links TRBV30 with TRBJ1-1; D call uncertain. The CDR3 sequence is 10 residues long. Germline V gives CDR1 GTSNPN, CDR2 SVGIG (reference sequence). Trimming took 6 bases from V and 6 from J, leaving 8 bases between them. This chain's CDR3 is CACTTPEAFF. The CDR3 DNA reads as TGTGCCTGTACGACACCTGAAGCTTTCTTT.